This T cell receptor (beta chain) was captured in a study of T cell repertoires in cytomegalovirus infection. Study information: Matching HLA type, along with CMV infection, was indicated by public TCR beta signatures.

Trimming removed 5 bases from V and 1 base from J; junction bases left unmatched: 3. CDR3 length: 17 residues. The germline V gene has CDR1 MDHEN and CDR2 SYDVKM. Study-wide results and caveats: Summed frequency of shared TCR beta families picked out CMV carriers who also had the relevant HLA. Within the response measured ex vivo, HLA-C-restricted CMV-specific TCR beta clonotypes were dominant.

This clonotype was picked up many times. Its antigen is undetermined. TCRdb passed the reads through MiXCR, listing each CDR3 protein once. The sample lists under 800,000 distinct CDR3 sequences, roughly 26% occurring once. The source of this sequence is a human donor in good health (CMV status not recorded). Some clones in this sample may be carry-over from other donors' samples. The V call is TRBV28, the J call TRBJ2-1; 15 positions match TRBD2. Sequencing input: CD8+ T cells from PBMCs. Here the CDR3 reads CASSGLAGGQSYNEQFF. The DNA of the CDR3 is TGTGCCAGCAGTGGACTAGCGGGGGGGCAGTCCTACAATGAGCAGTTCTTC.